The present entry profiles one T cell receptor (beta chain) with its context. Deep was the level at which the assay was run. Data came from immunoSEQ multiplex PCR; TCRdb stores just in-frame clones and leaves some out. This sample has fewer than 2.5 million clones, with approximately 94% found just once. The data derive from a study of shared clonotypes between healthy human individuals. The sample consisted of naive CD4+ T cells from PBMCs. Subset denoted: CD45RA+ positively selected. The receptor's source is a man between 18 and 29 years old in good health. Some clones in this sample may be carry-over from other donors' samples.

The chain's CDR3 is CASTRTGDRQAFF. The DNA of the CDR3 is TGTGCCAGCACCCGGACAGGGGATCGTCAAGCTTTCTTT. The rearrangement uses TRBV6-6 and TRBJ1-1; TRBD1 matches 9 bases. V lost 7 bases to trimming and J lost 9 bases; unmatched junction nucleotides: 9. Germline CDR1 is MNHNY and CDR2 is SVGAGI (reference sequence). The CDR3 has 13 residues.